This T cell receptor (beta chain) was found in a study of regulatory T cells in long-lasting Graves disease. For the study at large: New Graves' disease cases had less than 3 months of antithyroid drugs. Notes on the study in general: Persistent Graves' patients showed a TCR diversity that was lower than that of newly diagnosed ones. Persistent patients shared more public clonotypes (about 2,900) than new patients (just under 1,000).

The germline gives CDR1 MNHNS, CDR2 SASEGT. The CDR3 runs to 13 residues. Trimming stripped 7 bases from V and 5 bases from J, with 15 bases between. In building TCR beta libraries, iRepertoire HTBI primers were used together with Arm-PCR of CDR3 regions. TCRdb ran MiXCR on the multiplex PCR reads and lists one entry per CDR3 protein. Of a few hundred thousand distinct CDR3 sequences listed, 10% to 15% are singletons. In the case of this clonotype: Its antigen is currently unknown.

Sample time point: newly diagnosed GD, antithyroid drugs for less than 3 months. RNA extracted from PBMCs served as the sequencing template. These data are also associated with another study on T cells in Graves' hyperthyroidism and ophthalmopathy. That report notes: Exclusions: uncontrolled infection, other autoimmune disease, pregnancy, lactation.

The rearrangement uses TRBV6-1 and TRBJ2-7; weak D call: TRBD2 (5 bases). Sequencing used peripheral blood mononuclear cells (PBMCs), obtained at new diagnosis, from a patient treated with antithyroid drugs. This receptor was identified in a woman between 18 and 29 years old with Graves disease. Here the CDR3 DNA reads TGTGCCAGCAATGGGAGATATTCAGACGAGCAGTACGTC. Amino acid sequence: CASNGRYSDEQYV.